Each of the 12 T cell receptor beta chains below was sequenced from the same sample in a study of CD8 T cells in ankylosing spondylitis. TCRdb re-analysed the 5' RACE reads in MiXCR, keeping a single row per CDR3 protein. The sample has 250,000 to 350,000 distinct CDR3 sequences, 20% to 25% seen once; the top ten hold 3.5% to 4.5%. Source material: blood, either unsorted or a sorted T cell fraction (not recorded which). These TCRs come from a female donor with ankylosing spondylitis or in good health (not recorded which).

This clonotype came up a few times. This chain uses TRBV4-3 with TRBJ2-3; 14 bases match TRBD2. The CDR3 loop spans 18 amino acids. Germline assignment: CDR1 LGHNA and CDR2 YSLEER. The ends lost 3 bases at V and 5 bases at J; junction bases unmatched: 10. CDR3 nucleotides: TGCGCCAGCAGCCAGGGGAAGACTAGCGGGAGGGCTGGAGATACGCAGTATTTT. It encodes CASSQGKTSGRAGDTQYF.

This clonotype was seen a handful of times. The chain recombines TRBV10-3 with TRBJ2-1, with 13 nucleotides matching TRBD2. The CDR3 loop spans 17 amino acids. V lost 8 bases and J lost 0; bases outside the gene matches: 7. The germline V gene encodes CDR1 ENHRY and CDR2 SYGVKD. CDR3 protein: CAIRGTSGTSSYNEQFF. CDR3 nucleotide sequence: TGTGCCATCCGCGGGACTAGCGGGACGAGCTCCTACAATGAGCAGTTCTTC.

The chain joins TRBV6-4 to TRBJ2-1; TRBD2 agrees at 8 bases. From germline, CDR1 is MRHNA and CDR2 SNTAGT. The length of the CDR3 is 14 residues. Trimming took 2 bases from V and 12 from J; bases not matched to a gene: 9. CDR3 bases: TGTGCCAGCAGTGACCGTGCATCCGGGGGGGGGCAGTTCTTC. Translated: CASSDRASGGGQFF.

This clonotype showed up just a few times. The CDR3 region is CASSQATGTGELFF. For the CDR3, the DNA is TGCGCCAGCAGCCAAGCGACAGGGACCGGGGAGCTGTTTTTT. The chain has TRBV4-1 and TRBJ2-2, with 7 bases fitting TRBD1. This CDR3 is 14 amino acids long. The germline V gene has CDR1 MGHRA and CDR2 YSYEKL. The V and J ends lost 1 base and 5 bases, in that order; junction bases with no gene match: 1.

This chain joins TRBV20-1 and TRBJ1-5; tentatively, D is TRBD1 (5 bases). CDR1 is DFQATT and CDR2 is SNEGSKA in the germline V gene (reference sequence). The CDR3 is made up of 13 amino acids. V lost 2 bases and J lost 6, with 11 bases in between. For the CDR3, the DNA is TGCAGTGCTAGAACAGGTACCCGTCAGCCCCAGCATTTT. This sequence encodes CSARTGTRQPQHF.

At least ten counts were recorded for this clonotype. The chain joins TRBV20-1 to TRBJ2-7; 14 bases map to TRBD2. The V segment lost 6 bases and the J segment 6 bases; nucleotides outside the gene matches: 4. The V gene's germline CDR1 is DFQATT and CDR2 SNEGSKA (reference sequence). The CDR3 length is 13 residues. The CDR3 bases are TGCAGTGCGACAGGACTAGCGGGGGGCGAGCAGTACTTC. Protein product: CSATGLAGGEQYF.

This clonotype was picked up many times. The rearrangement joins TRBV5-1 to TRBJ2-5; 7 bases match TRBD2. J lost 13 bases, V lost 3 bases, and 21 bases had no gene match. This CDR3 has 16 amino acids. Germline V CDR1 and CDR2: SGHRS, YFSETQ. The CDR3 here is CASSSSYRDYDRRWYF. CDR3 nucleotides: TGCGCCAGCAGCTCCTCCTACCGGGACTACGATCGCCGGTGGTACTTC. Filled out from reference TRBV5-1 and TRBJ2-5, the complete variable domain reads KAGVTQTPRYLIKTRGQQVTLSCSPISGHRSVSWYQQTPGQGLQFLFEYFSETQRNKGNFPGRFSGRQFSNSRSEMNVSTLELGDSALYLCASSSSYRDYDRRWYFGPGTRLLVL.

The chain couples TRBV12-3 or TRBV12-4 to TRBJ2-7, with a tentative D call TRBD1 (5 bases). The CDR3 extends over 13 amino acids. Trimming took off 3 bases at V and 2 bases at J, with 8 bases between the two ends. The CDR3 spells CASSFGHPYEQYF. In DNA form, the CDR3 reads TGTGCCAGCAGTTTTGGACATCCCTACGAGCAGTACTTC.

The rearrangement uses TRBV7-8 and TRBJ2-2, with 8 nucleotides matching TRBD1. Trimming cost V 2 bases and J 5 bases; bases outside gene matches: 4. The CDR3 has 15 amino acids. CDR1 and CDR2 from the germline V gene are SGHVS and FQNEAQ. CDR3 sequence: CASSLQGAGTGELFF. The CDR3 region has the DNA TGTGCCAGCAGCTTACAGGGGGCGGGAACCGGGGAGCTGTTTTTT. The entire variable domain, with the rest obtained from reference TRBV7-8 and TRBJ2-2, is as follows: GAGVSQSPRYKVAKRGQDVALRCDPISGHVSLFWYQQALGQGPEFLTYFQNEAQLDKSGLPSDRFFAERPEGSVSTLKIQRTQQEDSAVYLCASSLQGAGTGELFFGEGSRLTVL.

This clonotype was seen a handful of times. This sequence joins TRBV5-1 and TRBJ2-2; D is unclear. The CDR3 is 14 amino acids. V gave up 1 base and J gave up 2 bases, with 6 bases separating them. Germline lookup yields CDR1 SGHRS and CDR2 YFSETQ. CDR3 in amino acids: CASSLSGNTGELFF. Written as DNA, the CDR3 is TGCGCCAGCAGCTTGAGTGGAAACACCGGGGAGCTGTTTTTT. The full variable domain, its missing parts supplied by reference TRBV5-1 and TRBJ2-2, is KAGVTQTPRYLIKTRGQQVTLSCSPISGHRSVSWYQQTPGQGLQFLFEYFSETQRNKGNFPGRFSGRQFSNSRSEMNVSTLELGDSALYLCASSLSGNTGELFFGEGSRLTVL.

The genes are TRBV7-2 and TRBJ2-1; D possibly corresponds to TRBD2 (6 bases). Germline CDR1 is SGHTA and CDR2 is FQGNSA. Trimming removed 4 bases from V and 5 bases from J, with 15 bases in between. The CDR3 is 15 amino acids. CDR3 in amino acids: CASSSQAGLDNEQFF. The CDR3 DNA reads as TGTGCCAGCAGCTCCCAAGCGGGTCTCGACAATGAGCAGTTCTTC. Looking up the rest from reference TRBV7-2 and TRBJ2-1 gives the full variable domain: GAGVSQSPSNKVTEKGKDVELRCDPISGHTALYWYRQSLGQGLEFLIYFQGNSAPDKSGLPSDRFSAERTGGSVSTLTIQRTQQEDSAVYLCASSSQAGLDNEQFFGPGTRLTVL.

The table lists this clonotype with many counts. The V and J genes are TRBV29-1 and TRBJ2-3, with D uncertain. Looked up from germline, CDR1 is SQVTM and CDR2 is ANQGSEA. The CDR3 has 11 residues. The V and J ends lost 4 bases and 4 bases respectively, with 6 bases between them. The CDR3 DNA follows: TGCAGCGTTGTGAGGTCAGATACGCAGTATTTT. It yields the protein CSVVRSDTQYF.